Sequencing of this T cell receptor beta chain was carried out in a study of regulatory T cells in long-lasting Graves disease. V trimming: 5 bases; J trimming: 3 bases; junction bases outside the gene matches: 6. The germline V gene has CDR1 SEHNR and CDR2 FQNEAQ (reference sequence). The length of the CDR3 is 15 residues. Time point in this sample: newly diagnosed GD, antithyroid drugs for less than 3 months. TCR sequences were obtained from RNA taken from PBMCs. Building of the TCR beta libraries involved iRepertoire HTBI primers and Arm-PCR of CDR3 regions. Using its own MiXCR run on the multiplex PCR reads, TCRdb lists one record per CDR3 protein. The table shows a few hundred thousand distinct CDR3 sequences, with 20% to 25% occurring only once.

The sample consisted of peripheral blood mononuclear cells (PBMCs), taken at new diagnosis, from a patient treated with antithyroid drugs. The source is a female donor with Graves disease. The genes are TRBV7-9 and TRBJ2-1; 8 bases align to TRBD2. CDR3 in amino acids: CASSESGTSYNEQFF. The CDR3 coding sequence is TGTGCCAGCAGCGAATCCGGGACTAGCTACAATGAGCAGTTCTTC.